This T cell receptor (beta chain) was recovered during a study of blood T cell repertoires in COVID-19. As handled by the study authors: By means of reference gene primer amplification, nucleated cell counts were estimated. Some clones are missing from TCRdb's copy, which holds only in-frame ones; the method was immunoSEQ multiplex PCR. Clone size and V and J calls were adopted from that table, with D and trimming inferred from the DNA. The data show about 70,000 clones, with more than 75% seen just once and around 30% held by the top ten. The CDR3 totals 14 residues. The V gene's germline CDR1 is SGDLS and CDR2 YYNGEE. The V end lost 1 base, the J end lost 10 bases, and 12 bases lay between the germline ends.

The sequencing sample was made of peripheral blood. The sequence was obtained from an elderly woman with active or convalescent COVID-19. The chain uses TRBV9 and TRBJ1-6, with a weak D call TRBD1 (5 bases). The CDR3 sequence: CASSVTGGESPLHF. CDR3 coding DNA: TGTGCCAGCAGCGTAACGGGGGGGGAGTCACCCCTCCACTTT.